This TCR beta chain was obtained from a study of regulatory T cells in long-lasting Graves disease. The trim removed 6 bases at V and 5 bases at J, leaving 10 bases unmatched. Germline V gene sequence: CDR1 DFQATT, CDR2 SNEGSKA (reference sequence). The CDR3 spans 15 residues. Researchers made TCR beta libraries by using iRepertoire HTBI primers and running Arm-PCR on CDR3 regions. One entry per CDR3 protein, called by TCRdb with MiXCR from the multiplex PCR reads. The table has over 450,000 distinct CDR3 sequences, roughly 21% seen once. Sample time point: persistent/refractory GD, antithyroid drugs over 5 years with positive TRAb. Preparation of the TCR library used RNA extracted from PBMCs. This clonotype has only a few counts.

The material was peripheral blood mononuclear cells (PBMCs), obtained when the disease was refractory, from a patient treated with antithyroid drugs. The chain combines TRBV20-1 with TRBJ2-5; 12 nucleotides match TRBD2. This TCR came from a female donor with Graves disease. CDR3 bases: TGCAGTGCCATCCTCCCTAGCGGGGGGGGGGAGACCCAGTACTTC. Its translation is CSAILPSGGGETQYF.